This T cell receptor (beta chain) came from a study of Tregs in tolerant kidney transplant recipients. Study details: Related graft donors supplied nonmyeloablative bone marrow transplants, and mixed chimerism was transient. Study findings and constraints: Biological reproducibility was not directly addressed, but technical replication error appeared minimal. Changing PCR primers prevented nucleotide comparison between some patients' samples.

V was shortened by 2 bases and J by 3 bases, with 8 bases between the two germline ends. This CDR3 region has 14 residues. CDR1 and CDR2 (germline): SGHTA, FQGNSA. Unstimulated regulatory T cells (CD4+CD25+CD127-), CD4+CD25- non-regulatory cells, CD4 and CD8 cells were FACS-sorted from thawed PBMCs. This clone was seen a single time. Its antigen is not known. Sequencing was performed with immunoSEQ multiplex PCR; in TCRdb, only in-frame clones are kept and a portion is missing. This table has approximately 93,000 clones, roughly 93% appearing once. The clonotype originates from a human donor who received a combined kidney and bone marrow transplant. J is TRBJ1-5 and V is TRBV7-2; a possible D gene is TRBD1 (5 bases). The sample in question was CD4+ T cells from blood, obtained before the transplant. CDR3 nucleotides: TGTGCCAGCAGCTTACAGGGTGCCAATCAGCCCCAGCATTTT. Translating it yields CASSLQGANQPQHF.